What follows are 27 T cell receptor beta chains derived from one specimen sequenced in a study of beta chain features in type 1 diabetes (dated by TCRdb to 2017 to 2018). Receptor amplification or capture employed the immunoSEQ multiplex PCR assay. The entire amount of isolated RNA was reverse transcribed using the High Capacity cDNA Reverse Transcription Kit, so the sequenced TCRB transcripts were expressed ones. TCRdb holds this immuneACCESS table with in-frame rearrangements only. Some clones are missing; in checked studies, unresolved V genes explain under half, and the rest has no known cause. This sample is represented by fewer than 900,000 clones; 17% of them were singletons. The ten top clones hold roughly 0.025% of the sample. Material: naive CD4+ T cells from blood. The sample's cell subset or site, from its label and the paper: true naive CD4+ T cells. The receptors were gathered from a woman in her late teens or twenties in good health.

J is TRBJ2-1 and V is TRBV5-1, with TRBD2 identical over 14 bases. The length of the CDR3 is 14 residues. CDR1 and CDR2 from the germline V gene are SGHRS and YFSETQ. V shed 4 bases, J shed 10 bases, and the junction held 4 bases outside the gene matches. CDR3 region: CASSGGTSGSEQFF. The CDR3 DNA reads as TGCGCCAGCAGCGGCGGGACTAGCGGGAGCGAGCAGTTCTTC.

This clone has more than one count but fewer than ten. The gene calls are TRBV4-1 and TRBJ2-1; tentatively, D is TRBD2 (6 bases). Per the germline V gene, CDR1 is MGHRA and CDR2 is YSYEKL. The CDR3 runs to 15 residues. V was shortened by 3 bases and J by 6 bases, with 15 bases between the two germline ends. Here the CDR3 reads CASSHPFGSGNEQFF. In nucleotides, the CDR3 is TGCGCCAGCAGCCACCCATTTGGTAGCGGCAATGAGCAGTTCTTC.

The J gene is TRBJ1-2, the V gene TRBV5-1; D is unclear. The CDR3 has 13 amino acids. CDR1 is SGHRS, CDR2 YFSETQ, per germline. With 0 bases removed from V and 2 bases from J, the gap between germline ends came to 5 bases. The CDR3 loop is CASSLGRNYGYTF. The DNA of the CDR3 is TGCGCCAGCAGCTTGGGCAGGAACTATGGCTACACCTTC.

CDR3 nucleotides: TGTGCCAGCAGTGAACGGGGGTCTTACGGCTACACCTTC. This gives the protein CASSERGSYGYTF. V gene TRBV25-1 combines with J gene TRBJ1-2; a weak D match, TRBD1 (5 bases). Trimming left V 2 bases short and J 8 bases short, with 12 bases between. The CDR3 contains 13 residues. Germline V gene data show CDR1 as MGHDK and CDR2 as SYGVNS.

This clone was counted only a few times. The rearrangement joins TRBV28 to TRBJ2-7; 8 bases fit TRBD1. Germline CDR1 reads MDHEN; CDR2 reads SYDVKM. This CDR3 has 15 residues. Unmatched junction bases numbered 7, after V lost 4 bases and J lost 2 bases. The CDR3 sequence is CASSSGQGGAYEQYF. Here the CDR3 DNA reads TGTGCCAGCAGTTCCGGACAGGGTGGCGCCTACGAGCAGTACTTC.

This clone was picked up one time. This chain connects TRBV2 to TRBJ1-2; the match to TRBD1 covers 11 bases. V was clipped by 7 bases and J by 4 bases; unmatched bases: 14. Germline CDR1 reads SNHLY; CDR2 reads FYNNEI. The CDR3 covers 17 residues. The CDR3 nucleotides read TGTGCCAGCATTCCGGGACAGGGGGTCACCTGGGCCTATGGCTACACCTTC. Amino acids: CASIPGQGVTWAYGYTF.

The chain is built from TRBV9 and TRBJ2-3; no reliable D call. Germline-derived CDR1 and CDR2 are SGDLS and YYNGEE. Deletions cut 0 bases from V and 2 bases from J, with 7 bases between. The CDR3 has 14 residues. CDR3 nucleotides: TGTGCCAGCAGCGTAGTGGGTACCACAGATACGCAGTATTTT. Amino acid sequence: CASSVVGTTDTQYF.

This clone has ten or more counts. The V gene is TRBV13, the J gene TRBJ2-6, with no clear D. Trimming cost V 3 bases and J 0 bases, with 9 bases left between them. Germline CDR1 and CDR2: PRHDT and FYEKMQ (reference sequence). This CDR3 contains 16 residues. CDR3 nucleotide sequence: TGTGCCAGCAGCTTCGCGATCAGCTCTGGGGCCAACGTCCTGACTTTC. Its translation: CASSFAISSGANVLTF.

This clone was recorded a few times. This chain connects TRBV4-2 to TRBJ1-1; D not resolved. CDR1 and CDR2 (germline): LGHNA, YNFKEQ. CDR3 size: 13 residues. V was trimmed by 0 bases and J by 6 bases, leaving 8 bases between them. CDR3 region: CASSQERPAEAFF. In DNA, the CDR3 is TGTGCCAGCAGCCAAGAGCGGCCCGCTGAAGCTTTCTTT.

The genes are TRBV5-4 and TRBJ1-4; 7 bases agree with TRBD1. Trimming cost V 4 bases and J 9 bases; bases outside gene matches: 12. Germline V gives CDR1 SGHNT, CDR2 YYREEE (reference sequence). This CDR3 region has 15 residues. DNA of the CDR3: TGTGCCAGCAGCCCCGGAGGCAGGGGGGGTAAAAAACTGTTTTTT. Amino acids: CASSPGGRGGKKLFF.

The V gene is TRBV7-9, the J gene TRBJ2-3; maybe TRBD1 (5 bases). This CDR3 has 14 amino acids. The germline V gene encodes CDR1 SEHNR and CDR2 FQNEAQ (reference sequence). Trimming pared 3 bases from V and 10 bases from J, leaving 17 bases between. This chain's CDR3 is CASSFGQGVDAQYF. The CDR3 nucleotides are TGTGCCAGCAGCTTTGGCCAGGGCGTGGATGCGCAGTATTTT.

This clone has a handful of counts. At the DNA level, this CDR3 is encoded by other sequences in the same sample as well. V is TRBV7-2 and J is TRBJ2-7, with D possibly being TRBD1 (6 bases). The CDR3 extends over 13 amino acids. Germline CDR1 SGHTA, CDR2 FQGNSA. The germline V and J ends were trimmed by 1 base and 4 bases, with 8 bases remaining between them. CDR3 amino acids: CASSLGGGYEQYF. Here the CDR3 DNA reads TGTGCCAGCAGCTTAGGAGGGGGATACGAGCAGTACTTC.

This clone was seen a few times. The V gene is TRBV15, the J gene TRBJ1-6; D call uncertain. The V end lost 1 base, the J end lost 7 bases, and 5 bases lay between the germline ends. The CDR3 loop spans 13 amino acids. Germline V gives CDR1 LNHNV, CDR2 YYDKDF (reference sequence). In DNA form, the CDR3 reads TGTGCCACCAGCAGAGCGAGAAATTCACCCCTCCACTTT. Protein product: CATSRARNSPLHF.

The rearrangement joins TRBV18 to TRBJ2-7, with 9 bases lining up with TRBD1. V dropped 6 bases and J dropped 6; count of bases not matched to a gene: 12. The germline V gene has CDR1 KGHSH and CDR2 LQKENI. The CDR3 length is 15 residues. The CDR3 protein is CASSPRQGEGGEQYF. CDR3 bases: TGTGCCAGCTCGCCAAGACAGGGGGAGGGTGGCGAGCAGTACTTC. The complete variable domain, with remaining parts taken from reference TRBV18 and TRBJ2-7, reads NAGVMQNPRHLVRRRGQEARLRCSPMKGHSHVYWYRQLPEEGLKFMVYLQKENIIDESGMPKERFSAEFPKEGPSILRIQQVVRGDSAAYFCASSPRQGEGGEQYFGPGTRLTVT.

This chain joins TRBV10-3 and TRBJ2-3; D unclear. The CDR3 has 12 residues. V was clipped by 6 bases and J by 0 bases, with 4 bases between them. Germline values: CDR1 ENHRY, CDR2 SYGVKD. CDR3 nucleotide sequence: TGTGCCATCAGCACAAGCACAGATACGCAGTATTTT. It codes for CAISTSTDTQYF.

The rearrangement joins TRBV11-2 to TRBJ2-1; possibly TRBD1 or TRBD2 for D (5 bases each). CDR3 size: 12 residues. Germline V gene lookup returns CDR1 SGHAT and CDR2 FQNNGV. The V and J ends lost 5 bases and 12 bases respectively, with 14 bases between them. Here the CDR3 reads CASSQGPGAQFF. As DNA, the CDR3 is TGTGCCAGCAGCCAGGGACCGGGTGCGCAGTTCTTC.

This clone came up a few times. V is TRBV18 and J is TRBJ1-2; TRBD1 matches at 8 bases. CDR1 is KGHSH, CDR2 LQKENI, per germline. With V trimmed by 3 bases and J by 6 bases, 6 bases remained unmatched. This CDR3 has 14 amino acids. CDR3 in DNA: TGTGCCAGCTCACCGGACAGGGTTAGGAATGGCTACACCTTC. Amino acid sequence: CASSPDRVRNGYTF.

The V gene is TRBV10-3, the J gene TRBJ1-2; D gene uncertain. This CDR3 spans 14 amino acids. V was trimmed by 10 bases and J by 0 bases, leaving 15 bases between them. Germline values: CDR1 ENHRY, CDR2 SYGVKD. The chain's CDR3 is CATGTEPTNYGYTF. The CDR3 DNA reads TGTGCCACCGGCACAGAACCGACTAACTATGGCTACACCTTC.

This clone was seen a handful of times. The chain recombines TRBV19 with TRBJ2-5; no clear D. CDR3 length equals 13 residues. Germline lookup yields CDR1 LNHDA and CDR2 SQIVND (reference sequence). The V gene lost 4 bases and the J gene lost 0 bases, with 6 bases spanning the gap. This CDR3 reads CASSRKDQETQYF. The CDR3 DNA reads TGTGCCAGTAGTAGGAAGGACCAAGAGACCCAGTACTTC.

This chain joins TRBV7-2 and TRBJ2-1; 10 positions match TRBD2. The CDR3 runs 17 residues. V was clipped by 0 bases and J by 4 bases; unmatched bases: 6. Germline V CDR1 and CDR2: SGHTA, FQGNSA. CDR3 bases: TGTGCCAGCAGCTTAGCTTCGGGACTAGCGTTTTACAATGAGCAGTTCTTC. Its translation is CASSLASGLAFYNEQFF.

The V call is TRBV7-9, the J call TRBJ2-7; D not resolved. Per germline, CDR1 SEHNR and CDR2 FQNEAQ (reference sequence). CDR3 length: 11 amino acids. V gave up 1 base and J gave up 6 bases, with 4 bases separating them. CDR3 protein: CASSLDREQYF. The CDR3 nucleotides read TGTGCCAGCAGCTTAGATCGCGAGCAGTACTTC.

This clone has a handful of counts. The rearrangement uses TRBV28 and TRBJ2-2; no clear D gene. Trimming took 5 bases from V and 3 from J, leaving 7 bases between them. The CDR3 length is 13 residues. Germline lookup yields CDR1 MDHEN and CDR2 SYDVKM. CDR3 sequence reads: CASSPADTGELFF. CDR3 coding DNA: TGTGCCAGCAGTCCGGCGGACACCGGGGAGCTGTTTTTT.

This chain connects TRBV7-8 to TRBJ1-5; possible D gene TRBD1, 6 bases. The CDR3 loop spans 14 amino acids. The V end was cut by 5 bases, the J end by 0 bases, with 8 bases between. Germline assignment: CDR1 SGHVS and CDR2 FQNEAQ. The DNA of the CDR3 is TGTGCCAGCAGCGGGACAAATAGCAATCAGCCCCAGCATTTT. This translates into CASSGTNSNQPQHF.

The chain carries TRBV4-2 and TRBJ2-2, with TRBD1 identical over 11 bases. V shed 4 bases, J shed 5 bases, and the junction held 3 bases outside the gene matches. CDR1 and CDR2 from the germline V gene are LGHNA and YNFKEQ. The CDR3 spans 15 residues. CDR3 sequence reads: CASSRGQGATGELFF. The CDR3 DNA reads as TGTGCCAGCAGCCGAGGACAGGGGGCGACCGGGGAGCTGTTTTTT.

This clone has just a few counts. The sample contains more than one DNA sequence encoding this CDR3. The chain carries TRBV6-6 and TRBJ2-1; maybe TRBD1 (5 bases). This CDR3 comprises 12 residues. CDR1 MNHNY and CDR2 SVGAGI come from the germline V gene (reference sequence). The ends were cut back, 5 bases at V and 7 bases at J, with 9 bases in the middle. The CDR3 DNA sequence: TGTGCCAGCAGTCCCCAGGGTAATGAGCAGTTCTTC. Protein sequence: CASSPQGNEQFF.

V usage is TRBV28 and J usage is TRBJ1-2; D gene unclear. Germline CDR1 and CDR2: MDHEN and SYDVKM. This CDR3 is built from 12 residues. Trimming shortened V by 10 bases and J by 5 bases, and 14 bases separated the two germline ends. CDR3 coding DNA: TGTGCCACCCTCGCAGTTCCATATGGCTACACCTTC. Its protein is CATLAVPYGYTF.

In its sample, this clone was seen a few times. The chain recombines TRBV14 with TRBJ1-2, with D hard to call. The CDR3 sequence is 13 residues long. Per the germline V gene, CDR1 is SGHDN and CDR2 is FVKESK. The ends were cut back, 1 base at V and 1 base at J, with 4 bases in the middle. CDR3 coding DNA: TGTGCCAGCAGCCAAGCCCTTAACTATGGCTACACCTTC. Protein: CASSQALNYGYTF.